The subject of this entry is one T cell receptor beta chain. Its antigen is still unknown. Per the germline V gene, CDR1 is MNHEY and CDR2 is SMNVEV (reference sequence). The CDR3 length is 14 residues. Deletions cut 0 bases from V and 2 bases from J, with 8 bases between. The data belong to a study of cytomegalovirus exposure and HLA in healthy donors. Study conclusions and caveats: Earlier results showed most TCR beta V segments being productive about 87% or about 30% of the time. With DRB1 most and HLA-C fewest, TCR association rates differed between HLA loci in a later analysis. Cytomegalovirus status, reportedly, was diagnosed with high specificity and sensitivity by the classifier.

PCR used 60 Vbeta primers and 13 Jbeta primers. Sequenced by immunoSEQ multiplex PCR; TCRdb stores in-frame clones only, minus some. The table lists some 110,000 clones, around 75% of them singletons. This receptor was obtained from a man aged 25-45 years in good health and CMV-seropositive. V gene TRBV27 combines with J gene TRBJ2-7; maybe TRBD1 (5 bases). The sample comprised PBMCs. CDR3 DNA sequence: TGTGCCAGCAGTTTATCGGGGCGCACCTACGAGCAGTACTTC. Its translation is CASSLSGRTYEQYF.